This TCR beta chain was identified during a study of response to subunit inactivated influenza vaccine. From the RT-PCR reads, TCRdb called clonotypes with MiXCR, one entry per CDR3 protein. Of around 570,000 distinct CDR3 sequences in the sample, roughly 8.2% were seen once. Trimming at V came to 4 bases and at J to 4 bases, leaving 3 bases not matched to a gene. The CDR3 runs to 13 residues. Germline CDR1 and CDR2: ENHRY and SYGVKD. The rearrangement uses TRBV10-3 and TRBJ2-5, with 7 bases identical to TRBD2. This TCR was sampled from a man between 50 and 75 years old who received an inactivated influenza vaccine. The starting material was PBMCs from blood, obtained around 25 months after vaccination. In DNA form, the CDR3 reads TGTGCCATCAGTGGCTCGGGGGGAGAGACCCAGTACTTC. It specifies CAISGSGGETQYF.